These T cell receptor beta chains were read from a single sample in a study of T cell repertoires in cytomegalovirus infection. Their recognized antigens are unknown. MiXCR, applied by TCRdb to the reads, yields one record per CDR3 protein. The sample holds about a million distinct CDR3 sequences, approximately 32% seen once. The starting material was cultured CD8+ T cells from PBMCs, obtained from culture after CMV antigen stimulation. These receptors all stem from a human donor in good health (CMV status not recorded). Some clones in this sample may be carry-over from other donors' samples. Both conserved end residues are part of each CDR3. The D gene is left open where the match is weak. Only some rows state a clone size, as once, few, many or a class for expanded clones.

J gene | D gene | clone size | V gene | CDR3 protein | CDR3 DNA
TRBJ1-2 | NA | NA | TRBV6-1 | CARGGRYGYTF | TGTGCCCGAGGGGGTCGATATGGCTACACCTTC
TRBJ2-1 | NA | NA | TRBV7-9 | CASSSRAGFNEQFF | TGTGCCAGCAGCTCCCGTGCGGGGTTTAATGAGCAGTTCTTC
TRBJ1-1 | NA | once | TRBV2 | CASSVLGPSDRDTEAFF | TGTGCCAGCAGTGTTCTCGGGCCGTCGGACAGAGACACTGAAGCTTTCTTT
TRBJ2-1 | NA | NA | TRBV19 | CASSARLSSSYNEQFF | TGTGCCAGTAGTGCCCGACTAAGCAGCTCCTACAATGAGCAGTTCTTC
TRBJ2-1 | NA | many | TRBV7-2 | CASSLEWTNEQFF | TGTGCCAGCAGCTTAGAATGGACTAATGAGCAGTTCTTC
TRBJ1-4 | NA | few | TRBV12-5 | CASGLGQHNEKLFF | TGTGCTAGTGGTTTGGGACAGCATAATGAAAAACTGTTTTTT
TRBJ2-2 | TRBD2 | NA | TRBV7-3 | CASNIGGAGGELFF | TGTGCCAGCAACATCGGGGGGGCAGGCGGGGAGCTGTTTTTT
TRBJ2-7 | TRBD2 | NA | TRBV7-9 | CATASGGAYEQYF | TGTGCCACCGCATCGGGGGGAGCCTACGAGCAGTACTTC
TRBJ2-2 | TRBD1 | many | TRBV2 | CAAGTRGTGELFF | TGTGCCGCCGGGACCAGGGGGACCGGGGAGCTGTTTTTT
TRBJ2-1 | NA | NA | TRBV4-1 | CASSQDPGTNEQFF | TGCGCCAGCAGCCAAGACCCGGGGACAAATGAGCAGTTCTTC
TRBJ2-7 | NA | few | TRBV12-3/TRBV12-4 | CASSSPVGFSYEQYF | TGTGCCAGCAGTTCCCCTGTGGGCTTCTCCTACGAGCAGTACTTC
TRBJ1-2 | NA | few | TRBV5-4 | CASSDRPEGYTF | TGTGCCAGCAGCGACAGACCCGAGGGCTACACCTTC
TRBJ2-6 | NA | many | TRBV7-2 | CASSGGGANVLTF | TGTGCCAGCAGTGGGGGAGGGGCCAACGTCCTGACTTTC
TRBJ2-4 | TRBD2 | few | TRBV20-1 | CSARGGGPAKNIQYF | TGCAGTGCTAGGGGCGGGGGGCCTGCCAAAAACATTCAGTACTTC
TRBJ1-5 | TRBD1 | NA | TRBV27 | CASSPEQGNQPQHF | TGTGCCAGCAGTCCGGAACAGGGGAATCAGCCCCAGCATTTT
TRBJ1-1 | NA | many | TRBV7-3 | CASSLNPSLRNEAFF | TGTGCCAGCAGCTTAAACCCCTCCTTACGGAATGAAGCTTTCTTT
TRBJ2-1 | TRBD1 | few | TRBV27 | CASSFDRDSYNEQFF | TGTGCCAGCAGTTTCGACAGGGATAGCTACAATGAGCAGTTCTTC
TRBJ2-3 | TRBD2 | NA | TRBV4-3 | CASSQAPLAGGQDTQYF | TGCGCCAGCAGCCAGGCCCCCCTAGCGGGGGGCCAAGATACGCAGTATTTT
TRBJ1-3 | NA | NA | TRBV12-3/TRBV12-4 | CASSLEEAQGKLGNTIYF | TGTGCCAGCAGTTTAGAAGAAGCACAGGGCAAGCTTGGAAACACCATATATTTT
TRBJ1-1 | NA | once | TRBV6-5 | CASSYGVGVTEAFF | TGTGCCAGCAGTTACGGGGTGGGCGTAACTGAAGCTTTCTTT
TRBJ2-3 | TRBD1 | few | TRBV5-4 | CASTRSGGHLADTQYF | TGTGCCAGCACCCGGTCAGGGGGCCACTTGGCAGATACGCAGTATTTT
TRBJ2-7 | TRBD1 | NA | TRBV7-9 | CASSRPGTGLQYF | TGTGCCAGCAGCCGTCCCGGGACAGGGCTGCAGTACTTC
TRBJ1-5 | TRBD1 | NA | TRBV12-3/TRBV12-4 | CASSSGQGEDQPQHF | TGTGCCAGCAGCTCGGGACAGGGCGAGGATCAGCCCCAGCATTTT
TRBJ2-1 | NA | many | TRBV12-3/TRBV12-4 | CASSPHNEQFF | TGTGCCAGCAGCCCTCACAATGAGCAGTTCTTC
TRBJ1-3 | NA | NA | TRBV12-3/TRBV12-4 | CASSSPQGVSRNTIYF | TGTGCCAGCAGTTCACCCCAGGGAGTCTCTAGAAACACCATATATTTT
TRBJ2-1 | NA | few | TRBV15 | CATSRDLRNSAGAFIDEQFF | TGTGCCACCAGCAGAGATTTGAGAAACTCGGCGGGGGCTTTTATCGATGAGCAGTTCTTC
TRBJ2-1 | NA | few | TRBV6-2/TRBV6-3 | CASSGPGAAYNEQFF | TGTGCCAGCAGTGGACCAGGGGCGGCCTACAATGAGCAGTTCTTC
TRBJ2-7 | TRBD2 | many | TRBV7-2 | CASSLAGGGTYEQYF | TGTGCCAGCAGCTTAGCGGGCGGGGGAACCTACGAGCAGTACTTC
TRBJ2-3 | NA | NA | TRBV28 | CASNLGVGFSTDTQYF | TGTGCCAGCAATCTTGGGGTGGGATTCAGCACAGATACGCAGTATTTT
TRBJ2-7 | NA | few | TRBV6-6 | CASRAGNEQYF | TGTGCCAGCAGGGCAGGGAACGAGCAGTACTTC
TRBJ2-4 | NA | few | TRBV2 | CASSEWVERGFAKNIQYF | TGTGCCAGCAGCGAATGGGTGGAGAGAGGGTTCGCCAAAAACATTCAGTACTTC
TRBJ1-5 | NA | NA | TRBV4-3 | CASSQEWGQGGQPQHF | TGCGCCAGCAGCCAAGAGTGGGGACAAGGTGGCCAGCCCCAGCATTTT
TRBJ2-5 | TRBD1 | NA | TRBV27 | CASRRGTAKAQETQYF | TGTGCCAGCAGAAGAGGGACAGCCAAGGCGCAAGAGACCCAGTACTTC
TRBJ2-7 | NA | NA | TRBV20-1 | CSARDPRGEQYEQYF | TGCAGTGCTAGAGACCCCCGCGGAGAACAGTACGAGCAGTACTTC
TRBJ1-2 | NA | many | TRBV6-5 | CASSYSRGNGYTF | TGTGCCAGCAGTTACTCCCGGGGAAATGGCTACACCTTC
TRBJ2-2 | TRBD1 | NA | TRBV15 | CATSRNNRGNTGELFF | TGTGCCACCAGCCGGAATAACAGGGGGAACACCGGGGAGCTGTTTTTT
TRBJ2-3 | NA | NA | TRBV11-1 | CASSKARAREPTDTQYF | TGTGCCAGCAGTAAGGCCAGGGCTAGGGAACCCACAGATACGCAGTATTTT
TRBJ1-3 | NA | NA | TRBV20-1 | CSARVASLSGNTIYF | TGCAGTGCTAGAGTCGCCAGCCTCTCTGGAAACACCATATATTTT
TRBJ2-1 | NA | few | TRBV7-9 | CASSDSLSYNEQFF | TGTGCCAGCAGCGATAGCCTCTCCTACAATGAGCAGTTCTTC
TRBJ1-2 | NA | NA | TRBV6-1 | CASTPRGTDYGYTF | TGTGCCAGCACTCCTCGGGGTACGGACTATGGCTACACCTTC
TRBJ2-3 | TRBD2 | NA | TRBV9 | CASSHLAGEYTDTQYF | TGTGCCAGCAGCCATCTAGCGGGGGAGTACACAGATACGCAGTATTTT
TRBJ1-5 | TRBD1 | NA | TRBV6-1 | CASTPDRGFGQPQHF | TGTGCCAGCACCCCGGACAGGGGTTTTGGTCAGCCCCAGCATTTT
TRBJ1-2 | NA | NA | TRBV19 | CASSITGRGYTF | TGTGCCAGTAGTATCACAGGACGTGGCTACACCTTC
TRBJ1-6 | NA | NA | TRBV20-1 | CSASKLEKTNSPLHF | TGCAGTGCTAGCAAACTGGAGAAAACGAATTCACCCCTCCACTTT
TRBJ1-1 | NA | NA | TRBV7-8 | CASRGRSAPGTEAFF | TGTGCCAGCAGGGGGAGAAGCGCCCCGGGAACTGAAGCTTTCTTT
TRBJ1-1 | TRBD1 | many | TRBV7-9 | CASPTGPEQNMNTEAFF | TGTGCCAGCCCGACAGGGCCCGAACAAAACATGAACACTGAAGCTTTCTTT
TRBJ2-3 | NA | few | TRBV9 | CASSVAGRVATDTQYF | TGTGCCAGCAGCGTAGCGGGGCGCGTGGCTACAGATACGCAGTATTTT
TRBJ2-5 | NA | NA | TRBV6-2/TRBV6-3 | CASSSQLYQETQYF | TGTGCCAGCAGTTCCCAGCTCTACCAAGAGACCCAGTACTTC